This is a list of T cell receptor beta chains from one sample in a study of cytomegalovirus exposure and HLA in healthy donors. Assay: immunoSEQ multiplex PCR; the TCRdb copy retains only in-frame clones and omits some. Of under 200,000 clones listed, roughly four fifths were seen once; the top ten hold around 1.9%. Sequencing input: PBMCs. The receptors stem from a man aged 30 to 45 in good health and CMV-seronegative. CDR3s include the opening cysteine and the closing phenylalanine or tryptophan. The D gene is left open where the match is weak. Where a row states a size, it is once, few, many or the class of an expanded clone; other rows omit it.

size,V,D,J,DNA,CDR3
NA,TRBV7-2,NA,TRBJ1-5,TGTGCCAGCAGCTTAAATACCGGGGGGGGGAGTAGCAATCAGCCCCAGCATTTT,CASSLNTGGGSSNQPQHF
NA,TRBV5-4,NA,TRBJ2-7,TGTGCCAGCAGCCCGTTCCTGGGGGGAGGTGAGCAGTACTTC,CASSPFLGGGEQYF
NA,TRBV7-7,NA,TRBJ1-1,TGTGCCAGCAGCTTATCAGTGAACACTGAAGCTTTCTTT,CASSLSVNTEAFF
NA,TRBV7-9,NA,TRBJ1-4,TGTGCCAGCAGCCCACGAGATCCAAGGGAGCAAGAAAAACTGTTTTTT,CASSPRDPREQEKLFF
NA,TRBV15,TRBD1,TRBJ2-7,TGTGCCACCAGCAGAGATATAGGGACAGCGTCCTACGAGCAGTACTTC,CATSRDIGTASYEQYF
NA,TRBV2,NA,TRBJ1-1,TGTGCCAGCAGTGATGCTGCGGGTGGTTCATACACTGAAGCTTTCTTT,CASSDAAGGSYTEAFF
NA,TRBV5-1,NA,TRBJ2-7,TGCGCCAGCAGCCCAGGAGGGCTGAGCTCCTACGAGCAGTACTTC,CASSPGGLSSYEQYF
NA,TRBV9,NA,TRBJ2-5,TGTGCCAGCAGCGTAGGGGGAGTAGAGACCCAGTACTTC,CASSVGGVETQYF
NA,TRBV28,NA,TRBJ1-1,TGTGCCAGCAGTTTAGGGGCTACTGAAGCTTTCTTT,CASSLGATEAFF
few,TRBV18,NA,TRBJ2-3,TGTGCCAGCTCACCAGGGACTCTCACAGATACGCAGTATTTT,CASSPGTLTDTQYF
NA,TRBV5-1,TRBD1,TRBJ1-2,TGCGCCAGCCGCCGGGAGGGGGCCGATTACTATGGCTACACCTTC,CASRREGADYYGYTF
NA,TRBV6-6,TRBD2,TRBJ2-3,TGTGCCAGCAGCCTTAGCGGGAGAGGGACAGATACGCAGTATTTT,CASSLSGRGTDTQYF
NA,TRBV10-3,TRBD1,TRBJ1-5,TGTGCCATCAGTGTGGACAGGGTGGGGCAGCCCCAGCATTTT,CAISVDRVGQPQHF
once,TRBV7-6,TRBD2,TRBJ2-3,TGTGCCTCCGGGCGGGAGGGAACAGATACGCAGTATTTT,CASGREGTDTQYF
NA,TRBV29-1,TRBD2,TRBJ2-7,TGCAGCGTTGAGGGGAAGGGACTAGCTCGCCACGAGCAGTACTTC,CSVEGKGLARHEQYF
NA,TRBV9,NA,TRBJ1-4,TGTGCCAGCAGCCCAACTCAGGGCCTCAATGAAAAACTGTTTTTT,CASSPTQGLNEKLFF
NA,TRBV19,NA,TRBJ1-2,TGTGCCAGTAGATTGACAGGAACTTATGGCTACACCTTC,CASRLTGTYGYTF
NA,TRBV7-2,TRBD1,TRBJ1-1,TGTGCCAGCAGCTTAGGCGACAGGGATAACACTGAAGCTTTCTTT,CASSLGDRDNTEAFF
NA,TRBV7-7,NA,TRBJ2-3,TGTGCCAGCAGCTTAGAGTCCAGGCCCGATACGCAGTATTTT,CASSLESRPDTQYF
NA,TRBV10-3,TRBD2,TRBJ2-5,TGTGTCATCAGTGAGTCGGGGATAGCGGGAGTCCAAGAGACCCAGTACTTC,CVISESGIAGVQETQYF
NA,TRBV4-2,TRBD2,TRBJ2-1,TGTGCCAGCAGCCCCTTTGGACTAGCGGACAATGAGCAGTTCTTC,CASSPFGLADNEQFF
once,TRBV5-4,NA,TRBJ1-4,TGTGCCAGCAGCCCCGGGATAAGGGAAGAAAAACTGTTTTTT,CASSPGIREEKLFF
NA,TRBV6-5,TRBD2,TRBJ2-7,TGTGCCAGCAGTTACGGGGGGGGGCAGTACTTC,CASSYGGGQYF
NA,TRBV5-1,NA,TRBJ1-2,TGCGCCAGCACTACGGCAGGAAACTATGGCTACACCTTC,CASTTAGNYGYTF
NA,TRBV5-1,NA,TRBJ1-1,TGCGCCAGCAGCTTGGGCGGGGGGGGCACTGAAGCTTTCTTT,CASSLGGGGTEAFF
NA,TRBV7-9,TRBD2,TRBJ2-1,TGTGCCAGCCTCCACACTAGCGGGAGTCTTCTCCCGTTCTTC,CASLHTSGSLLPFF
NA,TRBV4-1,NA,TRBJ2-5,TGCGCCAGCAGCCAAGACACTGATCAGGGGAGAGAGACCCAGTACTTC,CASSQDTDQGRETQYF
NA,TRBV5-1,TRBD1,TRBJ1-5,TGCGCCAGCAGCTGGGGGACAGGGGGCAATCAGCCCCAGCATTTT,CASSWGTGGNQPQHF
NA,TRBV2,TRBD1,TRBJ2-5,TGTGCCAGCGGAGACAGGGGGCACCAAGAGACCCAGTACTTC,CASGDRGHQETQYF
NA,TRBV9,NA,TRBJ2-1,TGTGCCAGCTGTAGCTCCTACAATGAGCAGTTCTTC,CASCSSYNEQFF
NA,TRBV23-1,NA,TRBJ1-5,TGCGCCAGCAGTCAATCAAATCGGGGATGCAATCAGCCCCAGCATTTT,CASSQSNRGCNQPQHF